The next 23 T cell receptor beta chains were all read from a single sample in a study of shared clonotypes between healthy human individuals. Repertoires were generated with immunoSEQ multiplex PCR, while TCRdb's copy carries only in-frame clones and drops some. Of 2,500,000 or so clones listed, roughly 93% are singletons. Sequenced sample: naive CD4+ T cells from PBMCs. Subset given: CD45RA+ positively selected. The receptors come from a young man in good health. Some clones in this sample may be carry-over from other donors' samples.

The table lists this clone with a few counts. This same CDR3 is encoded by further DNA sequences in the sample. The chain couples TRBV2 to TRBJ2-5; D ambiguous. With 6 bases removed from V and 1 base from J, the gap between germline ends came to 3 bases. This CDR3 has 11 residues. The germline V gene has CDR1 SNHLY and CDR2 FYNNEI. CDR3 sequence: CASRAQETQYF. The CDR3 DNA is TGTGCCAGCAGAGCCCAAGAGACCCAGTACTTC.

The chain has TRBV29-1 and TRBJ2-1; 8 bases are shared with TRBD2. The CDR3 loop spans 15 amino acids. Losses at the gene ends were 3 bases for V and 1 base for J; bases not matched to a gene: 5. Germline V gene lookup returns CDR1 SQVTM and CDR2 ANQGSEA. The CDR3 here is CSVDPGRGSYNEQFF. CDR3 sequence (DNA): TGCAGCGTTGACCCCGGGAGGGGGTCCTACAATGAGCAGTTCTTC.

The chain combines TRBV28 with TRBJ2-3; D is unresolved. The germline V and J ends were trimmed by 3 bases and 8 bases, with 6 bases remaining between them. Germline-derived CDR1 and CDR2 are MDHEN and SYDVKM. CDR3 size: 11 residues. In DNA form, the CDR3 reads TGTGCCAGCAGTTTGGCCTCTACGCAGTATTTT. Translation gives CASSLASTQYF.

The V and J genes are TRBV5-4 and TRBJ2-3; D may be TRBD1 (5 bases). The length of the CDR3 is 16 residues. Trimming shortened V by 6 bases and J by 0 bases, and 17 bases separated the two germline ends. CDR1 and CDR2 (germline): SGHNT, YYREEE (reference sequence). DNA of the CDR3: TGTGCCAGCAACTTACAGGCCTCCTGGAGCACAGATACGCAGTATTTT. It codes for CASNLQASWSTDTQYF.

V is TRBV7-9 and J is TRBJ2-5, with a possible D match to TRBD1 (5 bases). The CDR3 extends over 15 amino acids. V lost 2 bases, J lost 4 bases, and 14 bases lay in between. The V gene's germline CDR1 is SEHNR and CDR2 FQNEAQ (reference sequence). CDR3 sequence: CASSLWGPAGETQYF. In DNA form, the CDR3 reads TGTGCCAGCAGCTTATGGGGCCCGGCAGGAGAGACCCAGTACTTC.

This chain uses TRBV4-1 with TRBJ1-2; D call uncertain. Germline-derived CDR1 and CDR2 are MGHRA and YSYEKL. V gave up 4 bases and J gave up 4 bases, with 16 bases separating them. The CDR3 is 15 residues long. CDR3 residues: CASSPSRTVLYGYTF. The CDR3 DNA follows: TGCGCCAGCAGCCCGAGTAGGACGGTGCTCTATGGCTACACCTTC.

The rearrangement links TRBV6-5 to TRBJ1-4, with unresolved D. Germline-derived CDR1 and CDR2 are MNHEY and SVGAGI. The CDR3 is 14 residues long. V was pared by 6 bases and J by 8 bases, with 16 bases between. The CDR3 DNA reads as TGTGCCAGCAGCCGTGGCCACTTAAGCGAAAAACTGTTTTTT. Its translation is CASSRGHLSEKLFF.

V and J are TRBV25-1 and TRBJ2-1, with TRBD2 identical over 7 bases. The V gene end was trimmed by 3 bases and the J gene end by 2 bases; junction bases not matched to a gene: 10. Per germline, CDR1 MGHDK and CDR2 SYGVNS. The CDR3 is 17 amino acids. The CDR3 DNA is TGTGCCAGCAGTGACATATTAGCGGGCTCACCCTACAATGAGCAGTTCTTC. Its translation: CASSDILAGSPYNEQFF.

The chain couples TRBV28 to TRBJ2-7; a possible D gene is TRBD1 (6 bases). From germline, CDR1 is MDHEN and CDR2 SYDVKM. This CDR3 is 14 amino acids long. V shed 1 base and J shed 6 bases, with 13 bases lying between them. The CDR3 sequence: CASSLSGGLSEQYF. Written as DNA, the CDR3 is TGTGCCAGCAGTTTATCTGGGGGCCTGTCCGAGCAGTACTTC.

The rearrangement uses TRBV29-1 and TRBJ1-1; D is perhaps TRBD1 (5 bases). In germline, CDR1 is SQVTM, CDR2 ANQGSEA. The CDR3 runs 13 residues. V shed 1 base and J shed 5 bases, with 11 bases lying between them. The CDR3 loop is CSVEGWGETEAFF. The CDR3 DNA sequence: TGCAGCGTTGAAGGTTGGGGGGAGACTGAAGCTTTCTTT. Supplemented by reference TRBV29-1 and TRBJ1-1, the full variable domain reads SAVISQKPSRDICQRGTSLTIQCQVDSQVTMMFWYRQQPGQSLTLIATANQGSEATYESGFVIDKFPISRPNLTFSTLTVSNMSPEDSSIYLCSVEGWGETEAFFGQGTRLTVV.

This chain uses TRBV7-9 with TRBJ1-5, with no clear D. Trimming removed 1 base at V and 5 bases at J, with 9 bases between. The germline gives CDR1 SEHNR, CDR2 FQNEAQ (reference sequence). The CDR3 loop spans 14 amino acids. CDR3 in amino acids: CASSLGTVYQPQHF. The CDR3 DNA follows: TGTGCCAGCAGCTTAGGTACAGTGTATCAGCCCCAGCATTTT.

This clone was picked up a small number of times. The chain employs TRBV7-9 and TRBJ1-1, with D possibly matching TRBD1 (6 bases). Trimming pared 5 bases from V and 0 bases from J, leaving 10 bases between. The CDR3 is made up of 14 amino acids. Germline CDR1 SEHNR, CDR2 FQNEAQ (reference sequence). The CDR3 reads CASSTGRMNTEAFF. As DNA, the CDR3 is TGTGCCAGCAGCACAGGGCGCATGAACACTGAAGCTTTCTTT. Together with reference TRBV7-9 and TRBJ1-1, the CDR3 gives the full variable domain: DTGVSQNPRHKITKRGQNVTFRCDPISEHNRLYWYRQTLGQGPEFLTYFQNEAQLEKSRLLSDRFSAERPKGSFSTLEIQRTEQGDSAMYLCASSTGRMNTEAFFGQGTRLTVV.

This clone was found once. This specimen includes other DNA sequences encoding the same CDR3. The rearrangement links TRBV5-1 to TRBJ1-3; D is unresolved. Trimming cost V 0 bases and J 0 bases, with 7 bases left between them. The CDR3 has 15 amino acids. CDR1 and CDR2 from the germline V gene are SGHRS and YFSETQ. CDR3 sequence (DNA): TGCGCCAGCAGCTTGGGTAGGATCTCTGGAAACACCATATATTTT. This translates into CASSLGRISGNTIYF.

The chain combines TRBV15 with TRBJ2-7; TRBD1 matches 11 bases. CDR3 length: 15 residues. Trimming cost V 5 bases and J 4 bases; bases outside gene matches: 7. Germline loops: CDR1 LNHNV, CDR2 YYDKDF (reference sequence). The CDR3 DNA reads as TGTGCCACCAGCTATTCCGGGACAGGGGGTTACGAGCAGTACTTC. Its translation: CATSYSGTGGYEQYF.

V and J are TRBV7-9 and TRBJ1-1; a possible D gene is TRBD1 (5 bases). Germline lookup yields CDR1 SEHNR and CDR2 FQNEAQ (reference sequence). Deletions cut 5 bases from V and 1 base from J, with 17 bases between. This CDR3 is 16 amino acids long. The DNA for the CDR3 is TGTGCCAGCAGCCGTCCAACCGGGGCCCCGAACACTGAAGCTTTCTTT. Translation: CASSRPTGAPNTEAFF.

The chain recombines TRBV27 with TRBJ2-7; 11 bases line up with TRBD2. The CDR3 contains 15 residues. Trimming removed 5 bases from V and 3 bases from J; junction bases left unmatched: 6. From germline, CDR1 is MNHEY and CDR2 SMNVEV (reference sequence). The CDR3 DNA follows: TGTGCCAGCAGTACGACTAGCGGGGCGCTCTACGAGCAGTACTTC. Encoded protein: CASSTTSGALYEQYF.

The V gene is TRBV5-4, the J gene TRBJ1-3; D is unresolved. V gave up 7 bases and J gave up 0 bases, with 8 bases separating them. This CDR3 contains 13 residues. The germline CDR1 and CDR2 sequences are SGHNT and YYREEE (reference sequence). CDR3 nucleotides: TGTGCCAGCGGCCAGACCTCTGGAAACACCATATATTTT. Residues: CASGQTSGNTIYF.

The chain joins TRBV28 to TRBJ1-2, with D possibly being TRBD1 (5 bases). V gave up 7 bases and J gave up 5 bases, with 14 bases separating them. Germline CDR1 reads MDHEN; CDR2 reads SYDVKM. The CDR3 contains 13 residues. The CDR3 region has the DNA TGTGCCAGCACCTCCCTGGGGGGGTATGGCTACACCTTC. Translating gives CASTSLGGYGYTF.

The gene calls are TRBV7-2 and TRBJ2-1; 7 bases fit TRBD2. Germline assignment: CDR1 SGHTA and CDR2 FQGNSA. V gave up 1 base and J gave up 8 bases; unmatched junction bases: 8. The CDR3 is made up of 15 amino acids. DNA for the CDR3: TGTGCCAGCAGCTTAGGAGGGAGGGCCTGGGATGAGCAGTTCTTC. This codes for CASSLGGRAWDEQFF.

On this clone itself: In the same sample, other DNA sequences code for this CDR3. The chain uses TRBV29-1 and TRBJ2-7; 7 positions match TRBD1. V was pared by 6 bases and J by 7 bases, with 6 bases of the junction left unmatched. CDR1 and CDR2 (germline): SQVTM, ANQGSEA. CDR3 length: 11 amino acids. CDR3 region: CSVGTVGEQYF. The CDR3 DNA reads TGCAGCGTGGGGACAGTGGGGGAGCAGTACTTC.

This chain joins TRBV5-4 and TRBJ1-2; TRBD1 aligns across 8 bases. Trimming at V came to 4 bases and at J to 4 bases, leaving 6 bases not matched to a gene. The V gene's germline CDR1 is SGHNT and CDR2 YYREEE (reference sequence). The CDR3 length is 14 residues. The CDR3 nucleotides are TGTGCCAGCAGCACGGGACAGGCCTTCTATGGCTACACCTTC. Protein sequence: CASSTGQAFYGYTF. Together with reference TRBV5-4 and TRBJ1-2, the CDR3 gives the full variable domain: ETGVTQSPTHLIKTRGQQVTLRCSSQSGHNTVSWYQQALGQGPQFIFQYYREEENGRGNFPPRFSGLQFPNYSSELNVNALELDDSALYLCASSTGQAFYGYTFGSGTRLTVV.

The gene calls are TRBV6-1 and TRBJ2-5; weak D call: TRBD1 (6 bases). Deletions cut 4 bases from V and 5 bases from J, with 14 bases between. This CDR3 contains 14 residues. The germline CDR1 and CDR2 sequences are MNHNS and SASEGT. The CDR3 loop is CASSATQGSETQYF. DNA for the CDR3: TGTGCCAGCAGTGCGACCCAGGGGTCCGAGACCCAGTACTTC.

The chain uses TRBV19 and TRBJ2-6, with D possibly TRBD2 on 7 matching bases. Germline loops: CDR1 LNHDA, CDR2 SQIVND (reference sequence). The V end was cut by 4 bases, the J end by 0 bases, with 19 bases between. The CDR3 sequence is 19 residues long. CDR3 amino acids: CASSNNRGGGSSGANVLTF. The CDR3 DNA sequence: TGTGCCAGTAGTAACAACCGGGGAGGGGGAAGCTCTGGGGCCAACGTCCTGACTTTC. Complete variable domain (other parts from reference TRBV19 and TRBJ2-6): DGGITQSPKYLFRKEGQNVTLSCEQNLNHDAMYWYRQDPGQGLRLIYYSQIVNDFQKGDIAEGYSVSREKKESFPLTVTSAQKNPTAFYLCASSNNRGGGSSGANVLTFGAGSRLTVL.